A single sample gave rise to the 32 T cell receptor beta chains below, sequenced in a study of metastatic and nonmetastatic thyroid tumors. TCRdb used MiXCR to call clones anew from the PCR reads. The data contain about 22,000 clones, roughly 15% of them singletons. All patients reached thyroid surgery having received no treatment beforehand. Input material: tumor tissue. These receptors originate from a female donor with papillary thyroid cancer or a benign thyroid nodule (not recorded which). Some clones in this sample may be carry-over from other donors' samples.

This clone was detected ten times or more. This CDR3 reads CASSQGAGSYEQYF. DNA for the CDR3: TGTGCCAGCAGCCAAGGGGCGGGCTCCTACGAGCAGTACTTC. The gene calls are TRBV3-1 and TRBJ2-7, with D maybe TRBD2 (5 bases). Germline V lookup: CDR1 LGHDT, CDR2 YNNKEL (reference sequence). Trimming removed 1 base at V and 0 bases at J, with 7 bases between. CDR3 length equals 14 residues.

This clone was recorded many times. The chain links TRBV11-2 to TRBJ2-5; 7 nucleotides match TRBD1. Trimming cost V 3 bases and J 5 bases; bases outside gene matches: 12. Looked up from germline, CDR1 is SGHAT and CDR2 is FQNNGV. The CDR3 totals 16 residues. CDR3 in DNA: TGTGCCAGCAGCTTCGGACAGGTCACTAGGTGGGAGACCCAGTACTTC. Protein product: CASSFGQVTRWETQYF.

This clone occurred a few times. A much larger clone is a single base away; this may be a read error. This CDR3 is also generated by other DNA sequences in the sample. V is TRBV20-1 and J is TRBJ1-1, with D tentatively TRBD1 (5 bases). Germline assignment: CDR1 DFQATT and CDR2 SNEGSKA (reference sequence). The CDR3 is 14 residues long. The chain's CDR3 is CSATVFGGNTEAFF. DNA of the CDR3: TGCAGTGCTACCGTGTTCGGGGGGAACACTGAGGCTTTCTTT.

There are many counts of this clone. The chain carries TRBV6-1 and TRBJ2-7, with 15 bases that match TRBD2. J was trimmed by 4 bases and V by 5 bases; bases with no gene match: 9. Germline V gene sequence: CDR1 MNHNS, CDR2 SASEGT. This CDR3 has 17 residues. CDR3 loop: CASSRTSGGAFGYEQYF. The CDR3 DNA is TGTGCCAGCAGTCGGACTAGCGGGGGGGCGTTCGGGTACGAGCAGTACTTC.

V gene TRBV11-2 combines with J gene TRBJ2-7; D may be TRBD1 (6 bases). V lost 4 bases to trimming and J lost 1 base, with 8 bases between them. This CDR3 region has 13 residues. The germline V gene has CDR1 SGHAT and CDR2 FQNNGV. CDR3 residues: CASSSTGSYEQYF. The CDR3 nucleotides are TGTGCCAGCAGCTCGACAGGTTCCTACGAGCAGTACTTC.

Many counts were recorded for this clone. The rearrangement links TRBV20-1 to TRBJ2-1; D perhaps matches TRBD2 (6 bases). The CDR3 length is 15 residues. Germline-derived CDR1 and CDR2 are DFQATT and SNEGSKA (reference sequence). V dropped 0 bases and J dropped 9 bases, with 18 bases sitting between them. The CDR3 DNA sequence: TGCAGTGCTAGAGATGGAGGCGGGACCGAGGGTGAGCAGTTCTTC. Its protein is CSARDGGGTEGEQFF.

Concerning this clone itself: This could be a read error, since a much larger clone is one nucleotide away. This specimen includes other DNA sequences encoding the same CDR3. The CDR3 DNA is TGCGCTAGTAGTGGGGACGCTTACAATGAGCAGTTCTTC. This codes for CASSGDAYNEQFF. The J gene is TRBJ2-1, the V gene TRBV5-1; either TRBD1 or TRBD2 may supply D (5 bases each). CDR3 length: 13 residues. The germline V gene encodes CDR1 SGHRS and CDR2 YFSETQ.

This clone was counted ten times or more. The V call is TRBV6-1, the J call TRBJ1-1; D is possibly TRBD1 (5 bases). Trimming left V 4 bases short and J 10 bases short, with 16 bases between. The germline CDR1 and CDR2 sequences are MNHNS and SASEGT. The length of the CDR3 is 13 residues. DNA of the CDR3: TGTGCCAGCAGTGTGGAGGCAATTGGGACAGCTTTCTTT. Translated: CASSVEAIGTAFF.

This clone rates as medium-sized. This chain joins TRBV20-1 and TRBJ2-1; possibly TRBD2 for D (6 bases). V gave up 6 bases and J gave up 7 bases, with 16 bases separating them. CDR1 is DFQATT and CDR2 is SNEGSKA in the germline V gene (reference sequence). There are 13 residues in the CDR3. CDR3 sequence (DNA): TGCAGTGCGTCACTAGGAGGGTGGAATGAGCAGTTCTTC. Its translation is CSASLGGWNEQFF.

This clone was seen at least ten times. The chain's CDR3 is CASSAGTGGFSYEQYF. CDR3 DNA sequence: TGTGCCAGCAGCGCAGGGACAGGCGGGTTTTCCTACGAGCAGTACTTC. The V call is TRBV2, the J call TRBJ2-7; 8 positions agree with TRBD1. The CDR3 extends over 16 amino acids. J lost 1 base, V lost 6 bases, and 11 bases had no gene match. Germline CDR1 SNHLY, CDR2 FYNNEI.

This clone occurred many times. V and J are TRBV5-6 and TRBJ2-1; 8 nucleotides align to TRBD2. The V and J ends lost 3 bases and 9 bases, in that order; junction bases with no gene match: 8. Germline loops: CDR1 SGHDT, CDR2 YYEEEE. The CDR3 is 14 amino acids. The CDR3 protein is CASSWGLGWSEQFF. CDR3 nucleotides: TGTGCCAGCAGCTGGGGACTAGGCTGGAGTGAGCAGTTCTTC.

The V call is TRBV12-3 or TRBV12-4, the J call TRBJ1-2; D is undetermined. V shed 1 base and J shed 6 bases, with 15 bases lying between them. The CDR3 has 15 amino acids. Here the CDR3 DNA reads TGTGCCAGCAGTTTAGGTGCCTTAGGCAGGAATGGCTACACCTTC. Protein: CASSLGALGRNGYTF.

This clone was counted at least ten times. V and J are TRBV19 and TRBJ2-2, with D possibly TRBD2 on 5 matching bases. V was pared by 8 bases and J by 7 bases, with 14 bases between. Germline V gene lookup returns CDR1 LNHDA and CDR2 SQIVND (reference sequence). The CDR3 is 13 amino acids. CDR3 region: CASRKTGSGELFF. As DNA, the CDR3 is TGTGCCAGTCGTAAAACGGGGAGCGGGGAGCTGTTTTTT.

The table lists this clone with many counts. Additional DNA sequences in this sample encode the identical CDR3. V usage is TRBV12-3 or TRBV12-4 and J usage is TRBJ2-3; D is unresolved. Trimming removed 4 bases from V and 11 bases from J, with 10 bases in between. The CDR3 is 11 amino acids. CDR3 region: CASSSRAEQYF. CDR3 in DNA: TGTGCCAGCAGTTCCCGGGCCGAGCAGTATTTT.

This clone showed up just a few times. The V and J genes are TRBV6-1 and TRBJ2-7; 7 nucleotides align to TRBD1. Looked up from germline, CDR1 is MNHNS and CDR2 is SASEGT. The CDR3 spans 14 residues. Unmatched junction bases numbered 16, after V lost 7 bases and J lost 10 bases. In nucleotides, the CDR3 is TGTGCCAGCATTATAAACAGGGGCTCCTACTATCAGTACTTC. This encodes CASIINRGSYYQYF.

This clone was found many times. V gene TRBV5-1 combines with J gene TRBJ1-1; 8 nucleotides align to TRBD1. The length of the CDR3 is 14 residues. Per germline, CDR1 SGHRS and CDR2 YFSETQ. V was clipped by 3 bases and J by 4 bases; unmatched bases: 5. The CDR3 bases are TGCGCCAGCAGCTGGGGCACAGGGGGCACTGAAGCTTTCTTT. Residues: CASSWGTGGTEAFF.

Ten or more counts support this clone. This chain joins TRBV19 and TRBJ2-6, with a weak D call TRBD1 (7 bases). Germline CDR1 is LNHDA and CDR2 is SQIVND (reference sequence). The CDR3 has 20 residues. V was cut by 2 bases and J by 0 bases, with 20 bases left in between. DNA of the CDR3: TGTGCCAGTAGTATAAAGGGGAGGACAGGCCTTACCTCTGGGGCCAACGTCCTGACTTTC. Translation gives CASSIKGRTGLTSGANVLTF.

At least ten counts were recorded for this clone. This chain connects TRBV19 to TRBJ2-5, with 9 nucleotides matching TRBD2. From germline, CDR1 is LNHDA and CDR2 SQIVND (reference sequence). This CDR3 is 14 amino acids long. Unmatched junction bases numbered 5, after V lost 4 bases and J lost 5 bases. CDR3 loop: CASSRRGGRETQYF. DNA of the CDR3: TGTGCCAGTAGTAGGCGGGGGGGCCGGGAGACCCAGTACTTC.

This clone has at least ten counts. J is TRBJ1-6 and V is TRBV7-9; TRBD1 might be the D (6 bases). Trimming stripped 3 bases from V and 8 bases from J, with 11 bases between. The CDR3 is made up of 14 amino acids. Germline CDR1 and CDR2: SEHNR and FQNEAQ (reference sequence). The CDR3 DNA reads TGTGCCAGCAGCTTCGTAGGGGGTGATTCACCCCTCCACTTT. Its protein is CASSFVGGDSPLHF.

This clone occurred many times. This chain joins TRBV6-1 and TRBJ2-1; D is perhaps TRBD2 (6 bases). The CDR3 has 15 residues. Germline V gene sequence: CDR1 MNHNS, CDR2 SASEGT. Deletions cut 6 bases from V and 1 base from J, with 13 bases between. As DNA, the CDR3 is TGTGCCAGCAGCGTGTATAGCGGATCCTACAATGAGCAGTTCTTC. Encoded protein: CASSVYSGSYNEQFF.

This rearrangement joins TRBV5-1 to TRBJ1-3, with D perhaps matching TRBD1 (5 bases). Germline lookup yields CDR1 SGHRS and CDR2 YFSETQ. V gave up 4 bases and J gave up 9 bases, with 17 bases separating them. This CDR3 spans 14 amino acids. In DNA, the CDR3 is TGCGCCAGCAGCCCGACAGTCTCTGTAAGCACCATATATTTT. It specifies CASSPTVSVSTIYF.

This clone came up many times. Other nucleotide sequences from this sample produce the same CDR3. This sequence joins TRBV2 and TRBJ2-5; no clear D. Germline lookup yields CDR1 SNHLY and CDR2 FYNNEI. V lost 6 bases and J 5 bases, leaving 19 bases between the germline ends. The CDR3 length is 15 residues. The CDR3 protein is CASRRRTLLGETQYF. The CDR3 DNA follows: TGTGCCAGCAGACGTCGGACCCTACTCGGGGAGACCCAGTACTTC.

A few counts support this clone. The genes are TRBV7-2 and TRBJ2-3; no definite D call. The V gene lost 4 bases and the J gene lost 6 bases, with 8 bases spanning the gap. This CDR3 has 12 residues. Per germline, CDR1 SGHTA and CDR2 FQGNSA. The CDR3 loop is CASSSYLDTQYF. For the CDR3, the DNA is TGTGCCAGCAGCTCCTACTTGGATACGCAGTATTTT.

There are a few counts of this clone. The J gene is TRBJ2-5, the V gene TRBV24-1; TRBD2 matches 12 bases. The end of the DNA fits TRBJ2-1 better, so the J call may be wrong. CDR3 length: 14 amino acids. Looked up from germline, CDR1 is KGHDR and CDR2 is SFDVKD. The CDR3 DNA reads as TGTGCCACCAGTGTGGCTAGCGGGAGGGTTGAGCAGTTCTTC. This sequence encodes CATSVASGRVEQFF.

This clone came up many times. The chain links TRBV5-1 to TRBJ2-3, with 12 bases fitting TRBD2. With 4 bases clipped from V and 5 bases from J, the junction kept 8 bases outside the gene matches. Germline CDR1 reads SGHRS; CDR2 reads YFSETQ. This CDR3 has 16 amino acids. CDR3 region: CASSLMTSGSGDTQYF. Here the CDR3 DNA reads TGCGCCAGCAGCCTGATGACTAGCGGGAGCGGAGATACGCAGTATTTT.

This clone was counted many times. The gene calls are TRBV27 and TRBJ2-3, with no clear D. The CDR3 spans 13 residues. Looked up from germline, CDR1 is MNHEY and CDR2 is SMNVEV (reference sequence). Between the trimmed V and J ends, which lost 2 bases and 4 bases, there was a span of 7 bases. CDR3 loop: CASSLGIADTQYF. CDR3 DNA sequence: TGTGCCAGCAGTTTAGGGATTGCAGATACGCAGTATTTT.

This clone showed up many times. The same CDR3 can be traced to other DNA sequences in this sample. V gene TRBV6-5 combines with J gene TRBJ1-2; D is possibly TRBD1 (6 bases). Germline-derived CDR1 and CDR2 are MNHEY and SVGAGI. The CDR3 is 16 amino acids. V was trimmed by 0 bases and J by 4 bases, leaving 15 bases between them. The CDR3 bases are TGTGCCAGCAGTTACTCAGGGGGGCAGGGGCTCTATGGCTACACCTTC. Protein product: CASSYSGGQGLYGYTF.

This clone was seen ten or more times. The rearrangement joins TRBV11-3 to TRBJ2-1; D perhaps matches TRBD1 (5 bases). Trimming pared 0 bases from V and 7 bases from J, leaving 19 bases between. This CDR3 region has 17 residues. Germline CDR1 reads SGHNT; CDR2 reads YENEEA. DNA for the CDR3: TGTGCCAGCAGCTTAGATTCAAGGGGCGCGATTAGGAATGAGCAGTTCTTC. This gives the protein CASSLDSRGAIRNEQFF. Supplemented by reference TRBV11-3 and TRBJ2-1, the full variable domain reads EAGVVQSPRYKIIEKKQPVAFWCNPISGHNTLYWYLQNLGQGPELLIRYENEEAVDDSQLPKDRFSAERLKGVDSTLKIQPAELGDSAVYLCASSLDSRGAIRNEQFFGPGTRLTVL.

This clone was counted ten times or more. The rearrangement uses TRBV5-1 and TRBJ1-4; D may be TRBD1 (5 bases). The germline V and J ends were trimmed by 4 bases and 5 bases, with 15 bases remaining between them. This CDR3 is built from 15 residues. The germline V gene encodes CDR1 SGHRS and CDR2 YFSETQ. The CDR3 loop reads CASSNQGILNEKLFF. As DNA, the CDR3 is TGCGCCAGCAGCAACCAGGGTATCCTCAATGAAAAACTGTTTTTT.

The table lists this clone with many counts. The chain recombines TRBV11-2 with TRBJ1-2; D uncertain. This CDR3 is 13 amino acids long. V was clipped by 3 bases and J by 8 bases, with 13 bases between them. CDR1 is SGHAT, CDR2 FQNNGV, per germline. CDR3: CASSFGGRQGYTF. The CDR3 DNA reads TGTGCCAGCAGCTTCGGCGGGCGTCAAGGCTACACCTTC.

This clone came up many times. The J gene is TRBJ1-5, the V gene TRBV5-1; tentative D call: TRBD1 (6 bases). Trimming stripped 2 bases from V and 5 bases from J, with 11 bases between. Germline V gene lookup returns CDR1 SGHRS and CDR2 YFSETQ. This CDR3 has 14 amino acids. The CDR3 nucleotides read TGCGCCAGCAGCTTTTCAGGGGATGATCAGCCCCAGCATTTT. Translation gives CASSFSGDDQPQHF. Variable domain in full (rest from reference TRBV5-1 and TRBJ1-5): KAGVTQTPRYLIKTRGQQVTLSCSPISGHRSVSWYQQTPGQGLQFLFEYFSETQRNKGNFPGRFSGRQFSNSRSEMNVSTLELGDSALYLCASSFSGDDQPQHFGDGTRLSIL.

This clone has a count of ten or more. The gene calls are TRBV27 and TRBJ1-1, with D possibly TRBD1 on 5 matching bases. This CDR3 spans 13 amino acids. Trimming cost V 2 bases and J 2 bases, with 6 bases left between them. Germline V gene lookup returns CDR1 MNHEY and CDR2 SMNVEV (reference sequence). The CDR3, as DNA: TGTGCCAGCAGTTTACAGGGTAACACTGAAGCTTTCTTT. It encodes CASSLQGNTEAFF.